A selection of T cell receptor beta chains follows, all from one sample in a study of T cells after somatic rescue of genetic block. Measured with immunoSEQ multiplex PCR; TCRdb has only the in-frame clones, and not every one. This table has more than 70,000 clones, 85% to 90% appearing once. The sequencing sample was made of peripheral blood mononuclear cells (PBMCs). These receptors were taken from a woman between 18 and 29 years old. CDR3s include the opening cysteine and the closing phenylalanine or tryptophan. A D gene is named only where the DNA matches it firmly. Part of the rows lack a size; the others show once, few, many or a class for expanded clones.

TRBV6-1	TRBD2	TRBJ2-1	-	TGTGCCAGCAGAACTAGCGGGAGAGGCAATGAGCAGTTCTTC	CASRTSGRGNEQFF
TRBV29-1	-	TRBJ2-1	once	TGCAGCGTTGACCCCGTGGAGGGGGCCTACAATGAGCAGTTCTTC	CSVDPVEGAYNEQFF
TRBV5-1	-	TRBJ2-7	once	TGCGCCAGCAGTCTTTGGGACCCAGCTGGCGAGCAGTACTTC	CASSLWDPAGEQYF
TRBV5-6	-	TRBJ1-3	-	TGTGCCAGCAGCTTGCGGGGGGCTGGTGGAAACACCATATATTTT	CASSLRGAGGNTIYF
TRBV7-8	-	TRBJ2-5	-	TGTGCCAGCAGCTTAGGTGGCCCCACACCGACACTCTTCGACCAAGAGACCCAGTACTTC	CASSLGGPTPTLFDQETQYF
TRBV2	-	TRBJ1-1	-	TGTGCCAGCAGCCCCAGAGGACACCGGGTTGAAGCTTTCTTT	CASSPRGHRVEAFF
TRBV7-9	-	TRBJ1-4	-	TGTGCCAGCAGCCCCACGACCGATGGACTTGAAAAACTGTTTTTT	CASSPTTDGLEKLFF
TRBV14	-	TRBJ2-7	-	TGTGCCAGCAGCCCTAGGGGACGGGGCTACGAGCAGTACTTC	CASSPRGRGYEQYF
TRBV27	-	TRBJ2-1	-	TGTGCCAGCGGGGCGGGGAGATACAATGAGCAGTTCTTC	CASGAGRYNEQFF
TRBV28	-	TRBJ1-5	-	TGTGCCAGCAGTTTGGGTAGCAATCAGCCCCAGCATTTT	CASSLGSNQPQHF
TRBV7-9	TRBD2	TRBJ2-1	-	TGTGCCAGCAATCCTAGCGGGAGGGCCGACAATGAGCAGTTCTTC	CASNPSGRADNEQFF
TRBV5-1	TRBD2	TRBJ2-3	-	TGCGCCAGCAGCTCATCGCGGCAGCGGGAGACTCGGAATACGCAGTATTTT	CASSSSRQRETRNTQYF
TRBV19	-	TRBJ1-3	once	TGTGCCAGTAGTATAGTAGACGGCGGTCTCGCTTCTGGAAACACCATATATTTT	CASSIVDGGLASGNTIYF
TRBV19	TRBD1	TRBJ1-4	-	TGTGCCAGTACCGCCGGGACAGGGACCGAAAAACTGTTTTTT	CASTAGTGTEKLFF
TRBV4-3	-	TRBJ2-1	-	TGCGCCAGCAGCCAAGATGCGAGATACAATGAGCAGTTCTTC	CASSQDARYNEQFF
TRBV5-1	-	TRBJ1-1	-	TGCGCCAGCAGCCTACAGGGTGACATGAACACTGAAGCTTTCTTT	CASSLQGDMNTEAFF
TRBV28	-	TRBJ1-2	-	TGTGCCATCCAGGGGTCCCCTAACTATGGCTACACCTTC	CAIQGSPNYGYTF
TRBV6-5	-	TRBJ1-5	-	TGTGCCAGCACCCGGGACGCAAATCAGCCCCAGCATTTT	CASTRDANQPQHF
TRBV27	-	TRBJ2-2	-	TGTGCCAGCAGTTTACAGGGCGGGGAGCTGTTTTTT	CASSLQGGELFF
TRBV10-3	TRBD1	TRBJ1-4	-	TGTGCCATCAGTGACCCCGGACAGGGAGCAACTAATGAAAAACTGTTTTTT	CAISDPGQGATNEKLFF
TRBV4-1	-	TRBJ2-6	-	TGCGCCAGCAGCTCGCGACTGCTCTCTGGGGCCAACGTCCTGACTTTC	CASSSRLLSGANVLTF
TRBV29-1	TRBD1	TRBJ1-2	-	TGCAGCGTTCGACCAGGGGGGGACTATGGCTACACCTTC	CSVRPGGDYGYTF
TRBV7-2	TRBD2	TRBJ2-3	-	TGTGCCAGCAAACTAGCGGGAGTTGCAGATACGCAGTATTTT	CASKLAGVADTQYF
TRBV9	-	TRBJ2-1	-	TGTGCCAGCAGCCCCCGAGGTCTTACAAACAATGAGCAGTTCTTC	CASSPRGLTNNEQFF
TRBV7-8	-	TRBJ1-5	-	TGTGCCAGCAGCTTAGTAGCAGGGGCCAAACAGCCCCAGCATTTT	CASSLVAGAKQPQHF
TRBV18	TRBD1	TRBJ1-5	-	TGTGCCAGCTCACCCGGGACAGGGGGAGGGAATCAGCCCCAGCATTTT	CASSPGTGGGNQPQHF
TRBV15	-	TRBJ2-4	-	TGTGCCACCAGCAGAGACAGGGGAAGAACCAAAAACATTCAGTACTTC	CATSRDRGRTKNIQYF
TRBV6-4	-	TRBJ2-7	few	TGTGCCAGCAGTCCGACAGGCAATAGCTACGAGCAGTACTTC	CASSPTGNSYEQYF
TRBV5-1	TRBD1	TRBJ1-1	-	TGCGCCAGCAGCCATAGGACAGGGGGTACGAACACTGAAGCTTTCTTT	CASSHRTGGTNTEAFF
TRBV10-3	-	TRBJ1-1	-	TGTGCCATCAGTAAAATCGGGGGGATGAACACTGAAGCTTTCTTT	CAISKIGGMNTEAFF
TRBV6-4	TRBD1	TRBJ1-1	-	TGTGCCAGCAAATTGGAAGGGACAGGGGGTTATAGGGCTTTCTTT	CASKLEGTGGYRAFF